The 5 T cell receptor beta chains listed next were all sequenced from one sample in a study of blood T cells in healthy people across ages. Using a J-beta primer mix together with a sample-barcoded 5' primer, a second PCR was run for 7 to 11 cycles. MiXCR was run by TCRdb on the 5' RACE reads, yielding one entry per CDR3 protein. The table lists some 1 million distinct CDR3 sequences, more than 40% of them singletons. The specimen was blood. These receptors were obtained from a woman aged 60 to 75 in good health.

The chain employs TRBV6-1 and TRBJ2-7, with TRBD1 matching over 8 bases. V lost 2 bases and J lost 2; bases outside the gene matches: 5. CDR3 size: 15 residues. Germline CDR1 reads MNHNS; CDR2 reads SASEGT. Written as DNA, the CDR3 is TGTGCCAGCAGTGAATCGACAGGGGTTACCTACGAGCAGTACTTC. It yields the protein CASSESTGVTYEQYF.

This clonotype was counted between two and nine times. The chain joins TRBV15 to TRBJ2-4; no firm D call. Per germline, CDR1 LNHNV and CDR2 YYDKDF (reference sequence). V lost 0 bases to trimming and J lost 11 bases, with 14 bases between them. This CDR3 comprises 14 residues. CDR3 sequence (DNA): TGTGCCACCAGCAGAGATGGCGTCGGAAGGGTTCAGTACTTC. Protein sequence: CATSRDGVGRVQYF.

This clonotype showed up just a few times. The chain couples TRBV2 to TRBJ2-4; D may be TRBD1 (7 bases). Trimming took 2 bases from V and 0 from J, leaving 14 bases between them. The CDR3 contains 17 residues. CDR1 is SNHLY, CDR2 FYNNEI, per germline. The DNA of the CDR3 is TGTGCCAGCAGTGAATTTGGCAGGGGGGAAGCCAAAAACATTCAGTACTTC. Protein product: CASSEFGRGEAKNIQYF.

There are many counts of this clonotype. J is TRBJ1-2 and V is TRBV30, with D hard to call. V was clipped by 6 bases and J by 4 bases, with 15 bases between them. The CDR3 contains 13 residues. Germline lookup yields CDR1 GTSNPN and CDR2 SVGIG (reference sequence). The CDR3, as DNA: TGTGCCTGCAATAAACAATCAGGCTATGGCTACACCTTC. Translating it yields CACNKQSGYGYTF.

This chain connects TRBV12-3 or TRBV12-4 to TRBJ2-5; 10 bases align to TRBD1. The V gene end was trimmed by 3 bases and the J gene end by 4 bases; junction bases not matched to a gene: 11. The CDR3 is 17 residues long. The CDR3 loop reads CASSFIGTGVYRETQYF. DNA for the CDR3: TGTGCCAGCAGTTTCATCGGGACAGGGGTTTACAGAGAGACCCAGTACTTC.